The source of this T cell receptor beta chain is a study of beta chain features in type 1 diabetes. Study findings and constraints: Type 1 diabetes patients showed a moderate but significant shortening of TCRB CDR3s in all four CD4+ subsets. Possible PCR preference for shorter templates applied equally to patients and controls.

cDNA synthesis used the whole RNA isolate, giving expressed TCRB sequences. Sequenced by immunoSEQ multiplex PCR; TCRdb stores in-frame clones only, minus some. This table has about 160,000 clones, about 9% appearing once. CDR1 is MDHEN and CDR2 is SYDVKM in the germline V gene. CDR3 length equals 11 residues. With 6 bases clipped from V and 8 bases from J, the junction kept 3 bases outside the gene matches. In regard to this clone: What it binds is not known.

The source of this sequence is a woman aged 18-30 years with type 1 diabetes. The sequenced material came from central memory CD4+ T cells from blood. The V and J genes are TRBV28 and TRBJ1-2, with 7 bases identical to TRBD1. The CDR3 nucleotides are TGTGCCAGCAGCACAGGGGTAGGCTACACCTTC. It encodes CASSTGVGYTF.